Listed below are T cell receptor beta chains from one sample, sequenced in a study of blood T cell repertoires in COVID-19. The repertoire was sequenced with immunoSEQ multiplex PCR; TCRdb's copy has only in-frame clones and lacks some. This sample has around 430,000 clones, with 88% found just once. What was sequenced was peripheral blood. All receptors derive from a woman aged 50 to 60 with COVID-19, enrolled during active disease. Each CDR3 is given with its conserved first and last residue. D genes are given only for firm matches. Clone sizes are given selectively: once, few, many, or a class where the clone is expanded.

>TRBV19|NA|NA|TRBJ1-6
CASSIRDTYNSPLHF
TGTGCCAGTAGTATCCGGGACACCTATAATTCACCCCTCCACTTT
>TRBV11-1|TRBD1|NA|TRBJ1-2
CASSSTLGVGTGRYTF
TGTGCCAGCAGCTCAACATTAGGAGTCGGGACAGGGCGCTACACCTTC
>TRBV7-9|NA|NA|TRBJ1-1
CASSPQGGAYNTEAFF
TGTGCCAGCAGCCCACAAGGGGGGGCTTACAACACTGAAGCTTTCTTT
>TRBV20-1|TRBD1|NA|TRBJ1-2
CSANQDRGYTF
TGCAGTGCTAACCAGGACAGGGGATACACCTTC
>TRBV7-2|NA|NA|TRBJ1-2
CASSRRPGLADYGYTF
TGTGCCAGCAGCCGGCGGCCAGGACTTGCAGACTATGGCTACACCTTC
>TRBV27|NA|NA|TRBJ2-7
CASSLSRYEQYF
TGTGCCAGCAGTTTATCCCGCTACGAGCAGTACTTC
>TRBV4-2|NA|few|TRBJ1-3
CASSQGRAGNTIYF
TGTGCCAGCAGCCAAGGCAGGGCAGGTAACACCATATATTTT
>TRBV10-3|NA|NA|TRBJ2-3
CAISEPGQPLADTQYF
TGTGCCATCAGTGAACCCGGACAACCTCTTGCAGATACGCAGTATTTT
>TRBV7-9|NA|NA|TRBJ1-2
CASSPDYGYTF
TGTGCCAGCAGCCCGGACTATGGCTACACCTTC
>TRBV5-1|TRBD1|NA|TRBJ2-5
CASSLVGTDRGETQYF
TGCGCCAGCAGCTTGGTTGGAACGGACAGGGGGGAGACCCAGTACTTC
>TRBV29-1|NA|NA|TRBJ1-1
CSVTRGGNTEAFF
TGCAGCGTGACTAGGGGGGGGAACACTGAAGCTTTCTTT
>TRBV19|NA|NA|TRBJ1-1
CASSIRRETEAFF
TGTGCCAGTAGTATAAGAAGGGAGACTGAAGCTTTCTTT
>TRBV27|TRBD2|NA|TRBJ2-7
CASSYSSGGAEQYF
TGTGCCAGCAGCTACTCTAGCGGGGGAGCCGAGCAGTACTTC